Each of the 27 T cell receptor beta chains below was sequenced from the same sample in a study of CXCR3-negative and CXCR3-positive naive CD8 T cells. Study results and limitations: Naive cells positive for CXCR3 carried more hydrophobic TRB CDR3s than CXCR3-negative ones.

These TCRs' antigens remain unknown. Libraries were UMI-labeled 5' RACE TRB cDNA. TCRdb reprocessed the 5' RACE reads and reports one entry per CDR3 protein, with no DNA. Recorded here are 75,000 to 100,000 distinct CDR3 sequences; the top ten clones represent less than 1%. Material for sequencing was naive CXCR3+ CD8+ T cells from blood. Subset denoted: CD45RO-CCR7+CD27+CD95- naive CD8+ T cells expressing CXCR3 (TNR3+). The receptor set was obtained from a human donor in good health. Some clones in this sample may be carry-over from other donors' samples.

V usage is TRBV7-2 and J usage is TRBJ2-7; TCRdb's assignment of TRBD2 cannot be checked, as there is no DNA. Per germline, CDR1 SGHTA and CDR2 FQGNSA. CDR3 size: 14 residues. The CDR3: CASSSGTYSYEQYF.

J is TRBJ2-2 and V is TRBV10-3. Germline CDR1 ENHRY, CDR2 SYGVKD. The CDR3 is made up of 12 amino acids. The CDR3 sequence: CAISDETIELFF.

This chain links TRBV29-1 with TRBJ2-2; the TRBD2 assignment by TCRdb is unverifiable without DNA. Germline V gene data show CDR1 as SQVTM and CDR2 as ANQGSEA. CDR3 length: 11 amino acids. The chain's CDR3 is CSVGRAGELFF.

The chain recombines TRBV15 with TRBJ2-2; the TCRdb D gene call, TRBD1, has no DNA to confirm it. The germline V gene encodes CDR1 LNHNV and CDR2 YYDKDF (reference sequence). The CDR3 spans 15 residues. CDR3 amino acids: CATSSLDSPGGELFF.

The chain joins TRBV6-6 to TRBJ1-2. CDR1 is MNHNY, CDR2 SVGAGI, per germline (reference sequence). The CDR3 loop spans 14 amino acids. CDR3 amino acids: CASTNPSTDYGYTF.

The J gene is TRBJ1-2, the V gene TRBV7-6; TCRdb reports TRBD1, a call that lacks DNA to check it against. This CDR3 contains 14 residues. CDR1 and CDR2 from the germline V gene are SGHVS and FNYEAQ. The CDR3 sequence: CASSLEPGQRGYTF. Supplemented by reference TRBV7-6 and TRBJ1-2, the full variable domain reads GAGVSQSPRYKVTKRGQDVALRCDPISGHVSLYWYRQALGQGPEFLTYFNYEAQQDKSGLPNDRFSAERPEGSISTLTIQRTEQRDSAMYRCASSLEPGQRGYTFGSGTRLTVV.

The V gene is TRBV4-3, the J gene TRBJ2-7. Germline V gene lookup returns CDR1 LGHNA and CDR2 YSLEER. CDR3 size: 16 residues. CDR3 protein: CASSQDTDRGPYEQYF.

This chain joins TRBV6-2 or TRBV6-3 and TRBJ2-3; without DNA, the TCRdb call of TRBD2 cannot be checked. Germline CDR1 is MNHEY and CDR2 is SVGEGT. The CDR3 is 16 amino acids. The CDR3 loop is CASRRLAGGRTDTQYF.

The chain couples TRBV5-1 to TRBJ2-3; TCRdb reports TRBD2, a call that lacks DNA to check it against. The germline gives CDR1 SGHRS, CDR2 YFSETQ. CDR3 length: 13 amino acids. CDR3 sequence: CASSSSGGHTQYF.

The V call is TRBV6-4, the J call TRBJ1-1; TCRdb gives TRBD1 as the D gene, but with no DNA this cannot be confirmed. Germline CDR1 MRHNA, CDR2 SNTAGT. The CDR3 has 13 residues. The CDR3 protein is CASSDRDNTEAFF.

The chain recombines TRBV12-3 or TRBV12-4 with TRBJ2-5; the TCRdb D gene call, TRBD1, has no DNA to confirm it. The CDR3 runs 17 residues. CDR3 protein: CASSQRPGQGIPETQYF.

Here the CDR3 reads CASSSLGVAIYNEQFF. The rearrangement links TRBV5-6 to TRBJ2-1; the D gene TCRdb calls, TRBD2, cannot be checked with no DNA. The CDR3 length is 16 residues. The germline CDR1 and CDR2 sequences are SGHDT and YYEEEE.

The rearrangement links TRBV12-3 or TRBV12-4 to TRBJ2-5; there is no DNA to check the TCRdb D call of TRBD1. The CDR3 has 13 residues. The CDR3 is CASSLGQRETQYF.

V and J are TRBV20-1 and TRBJ2-3; TCRdb lists TRBD2, though no DNA is available to test this call. Germline V gene lookup returns CDR1 DFQATT and CDR2 SNEGSKA (reference sequence). The CDR3 consists of 15 residues. CDR3 in amino acids: CSARHRDLYTDTQYF.

The J gene is TRBJ2-7, the V gene TRBV29-1; TCRdb returns TRBD1, unconfirmable since there is no DNA. CDR1 and CDR2 (germline): SQVTM, ANQGSEA. CDR3 length: 13 amino acids. The CDR3: CSVETTGRYEQYF.

The V call is TRBV20-1, the J call TRBJ2-7. CDR1 is DFQATT, CDR2 SNEGSKA, per germline (reference sequence). The CDR3 consists of 15 residues. The CDR3 sequence: CSARDVSGSSYEQYF.

The chain carries TRBV29-1 and TRBJ2-3; the D call from TCRdb, TRBD2, cannot be confirmed without DNA. The CDR3 spans 11 residues. The germline V gene encodes CDR1 SQVTM and CDR2 ANQGSEA. The CDR3 protein is CSVSLEDTQYF.

The chain links TRBV29-1 to TRBJ2-1; TCRdb designates TRBD2, a call that cannot be tested without DNA. Per germline, CDR1 SQVTM and CDR2 ANQGSEA. This CDR3 is built from 13 residues. This chain's CDR3 is CSVQGGGLNEQFF.

The chain uses TRBV6-2 or TRBV6-3 and TRBJ1-5. Germline V gene sequence: CDR1 MNHEY, CDR2 SVGEGT. This CDR3 contains 14 residues. CDR3 protein: CATERDPENQPQHF.

The chain's CDR3 is CASSGGSGRETQYF. V is TRBV9 and J is TRBJ2-5; the TCRdb call, TRBD2, lacks DNA for checking. The CDR3 totals 14 residues. Germline V gene data show CDR1 as SGDLS and CDR2 as YYNGEE.

This sequence joins TRBV28 and TRBJ2-7; the TCRdb call, TRBD1, lacks DNA for checking. The CDR3 is made up of 16 amino acids. From germline, CDR1 is MDHEN and CDR2 SYDVKM. The CDR3: CASSLSGTGGWYEQYF.

This chain connects TRBV6-2 or TRBV6-3 to TRBJ1-6. This CDR3 has 15 amino acids. The V gene's germline CDR1 is MNHEY and CDR2 SVGEGT. The CDR3 reads CAITSGSTGNSPLHF.

The chain joins TRBV11-3 to TRBJ2-7. Per germline, CDR1 SGHNT and CDR2 YENEEA. The CDR3 length is 14 residues. CDR3 loop: CASSLHSDSYEQYF.

The chain employs TRBV15 and TRBJ1-5. Germline-derived CDR1 and CDR2 are LNHNV and YYDKDF (reference sequence). The CDR3 loop spans 14 amino acids. This CDR3 is CATSRKPWGQPQHF.

V gene TRBV6-6 combines with J gene TRBJ1-1; TCRdb calls TRBD1, which cannot be checked without DNA. In germline, CDR1 is MNHNY, CDR2 SVGAGI (reference sequence). This CDR3 contains 13 residues. The chain's CDR3 is CASTTGEKAEAFF.

This sequence joins TRBV6-5 and TRBJ2-3; TCRdb returns TRBD2, unconfirmable since there is no DNA. The CDR3 consists of 13 residues. CDR1 and CDR2 (germline): MNHEY, SVGAGI. The chain's CDR3 is CASSYGRADTQYF.

CDR3: CASSTGTDEQYF. This sequence joins TRBV6-1 and TRBJ2-7; the TCRdb call, TRBD1, lacks DNA for checking. There are 12 residues in the CDR3. Germline-derived CDR1 and CDR2 are MNHNS and SASEGT.